Each of the 21 T cell receptor beta chains below was sequenced from the same sample in a study of T cells in tumors after PD-1 blockade. The protocol was immunoSEQ multiplex PCR, while the TCRdb copy is restricted to in-frame clones and leaves out a portion. This table holds approximately 34,000 clones, about three quarters found once. The specimen was PBMCs, collected after anti-PD-1 treatment. These receptors were taken from a human donor with basal cell carcinoma.

This chain links TRBV24-1 with TRBJ2-3, with 10 bases identical to TRBD2. CDR1 is KGHDR, CDR2 SFDVKD, per germline. V lost 1 base and J lost 2; bases outside the gene matches: 2. CDR3 length: 16 amino acids. The CDR3 here is CATSDFSGGHTDTQYF. CDR3 bases: TGTGCCACCAGTGATTTTAGCGGGGGGCACACAGATACGCAGTATTTT.

J is TRBJ2-3 and V is TRBV13, with 8 positions matching TRBD2. Germline lookup yields CDR1 PRHDT and CDR2 FYEKMQ (reference sequence). The CDR3 is made up of 19 amino acids. V trimming: 4 bases; J trimming: 2 bases; junction bases outside the gene matches: 17. In DNA form, the CDR3 reads TGTGCCAGCAGCTCCGATGGTGGGGTCGGGAGGGGTTTCACAGATACGCAGTATTTT. It specifies CASSSDGGVGRGFTDTQYF.

J is TRBJ1-5 and V is TRBV19, with D hard to call. The V end was cut by 8 bases, the J end by 4 bases, with 12 bases between. The CDR3 has 13 residues. Per the germline V gene, CDR1 is LNHDA and CDR2 is SQIVND (reference sequence). The CDR3 loop reads CASQPPGNQPQHF. The CDR3 DNA reads TGTGCCAGTCAGCCGCCGGGAAATCAGCCCCAGCATTTT.

The J gene is TRBJ2-1, the V gene TRBV2, with 16 bases matching TRBD2. The V segment lost 6 bases and the J segment 6 bases; nucleotides outside the gene matches: 11. The CDR3 sequence is 18 residues long. Germline CDR1 is SNHLY and CDR2 is FYNNEI. The CDR3 region is CASRDPGLAGGSGNEQFF. CDR3 coding DNA: TGTGCCAGCAGGGACCCGGGACTAGCGGGAGGGTCAGGCAATGAGCAGTTCTTC. The full variable domain, completed using reference TRBV2 and TRBJ2-1, is EPEVTQTPSHQVTQMGQEVILRCVPISNHLYFYWYRQILGQKVEFLVSFYNNEISEKSEIFDDQFSVERPDGSNFTLKIRSTKLEDSAMYFCASRDPGLAGGSGNEQFFGPGTRLTVL.

The chain uses TRBV12-3 or TRBV12-4 and TRBJ2-1, with TRBD2 matching over 7 bases. Trimming took 3 bases from V and 6 from J; bases not matched to a gene: 2. There are 13 residues in the CDR3. The chain's CDR3 is CASSFASGNEQFF. The CDR3 DNA follows: TGTGCCAGCAGTTTCGCTAGCGGCAATGAGCAGTTCTTC.

The chain employs TRBV19 and TRBJ1-1; D is unresolved. The CDR3 sequence is 14 residues long. The germline V gene has CDR1 LNHDA and CDR2 SQIVND (reference sequence). V was clipped by 3 bases and J by 1 base, with 9 bases between them. CDR3 coding DNA: TGTGCCAGTAGTATTCAAATGAAGAACACTGAAGCTTTCTTT. Translated, it gives CASSIQMKNTEAFF.

The chain links TRBV29-1 to TRBJ2-1; 12 positions match TRBD2. The germline gives CDR1 SQVTM, CDR2 ANQGSEA. The CDR3 loop spans 14 amino acids. V gave up 5 bases and J gave up 3 bases; unmatched junction bases: 2. The CDR3 protein is CSVLTSGGYNEQFF. CDR3 DNA: TGCAGCGTTCTGACTAGCGGGGGCTACAATGAGCAGTTCTTC.

The rearrangement uses TRBV6-5 and TRBJ1-3, with D uncertain. With 5 bases removed from V and 6 bases from J, the gap between germline ends came to 11 bases. The V gene's germline CDR1 is MNHEY and CDR2 SVGAGI. The CDR3 length is 13 residues. CDR3 sequence: CASSPTEKNTIYF. CDR3 coding DNA: TGTGCCAGCAGTCCAACTGAAAAAAACACCATATATTTT.

This chain uses TRBV18 with TRBJ2-5; D gene ambiguous. CDR3 size: 15 residues. Per germline, CDR1 KGHSH and CDR2 LQKENI. Trimming stripped 2 bases from V and 0 bases from J, with 10 bases between. In DNA, the CDR3 is TGTGCCAGCTCACCATCCGGGCAGAACCAAGAGACCCAGTACTTC. This sequence encodes CASSPSGQNQETQYF.

J is TRBJ1-2 and V is TRBV15; maybe TRBD1 (6 bases). V was clipped by 1 base and J by 7 bases, with 13 bases between them. CDR3 length: 14 amino acids. From germline, CDR1 is LNHNV and CDR2 YYDKDF (reference sequence). CDR3 nucleotides: TGTGCCACCAGCAGAGGACAGGTGGTCTCTGGCTACACCTTC. Its translation is CATSRGQVVSGYTF.

V usage is TRBV28 and J usage is TRBJ1-1; D remains unclear. This CDR3 is built from 15 residues. Trimming shortened V by 8 bases and J by 0 bases, and 16 bases separated the two germline ends. Germline CDR1 reads MDHEN; CDR2 reads SYDVKM. The CDR3 spells CASGASQNMNTEAFF. The CDR3 DNA reads as TGTGCCAGCGGTGCATCTCAAAATATGAACACTGAAGCTTTCTTT. Full variable domain (remainder filled in from reference TRBV28 and TRBJ1-1): DVKVTQSSRYLVKRTGEKVFLECVQDMDHENMFWYRQDPGLGLRLIYFSYDVKMKEKGDIPEGYSVSREKKERFSLILESASTNQTSMYLCASGASQNMNTEAFFGQGTRLTVV.

The chain has TRBV27 and TRBJ2-2; tentative D call: TRBD1 (6 bases). The germline V gene has CDR1 MNHEY and CDR2 SMNVEV (reference sequence). The CDR3 is made up of 15 amino acids. Trimming shortened V by 4 bases and J by 5 bases, and 14 bases separated the two germline ends. The DNA for the CDR3 is TGTGCCAGCAGTTACACAGGGCTTGGAACCGGGGAGCTGTTTTTT. It encodes CASSYTGLGTGELFF.

V and J are TRBV5-4 and TRBJ2-1; D is perhaps TRBD2 (6 bases). Germline lookup yields CDR1 SGHNT and CDR2 YYREEE (reference sequence). The CDR3 is 16 amino acids. Trimming stripped 4 bases from V and 7 bases from J, with 21 bases between. This CDR3 is CASSPGLPRVVNEQFF. CDR3 in DNA: TGTGCCAGCAGCCCGGGACTCCCGCGGGTTGTAAATGAGCAGTTCTTC.

The V call is TRBV5-1, the J call TRBJ2-3; TRBD2 agrees at 12 bases. Germline V CDR1 and CDR2: SGHRS, YFSETQ. The CDR3 is 14 residues long. V lost 4 bases to trimming and J lost 6 bases; unmatched junction nucleotides: 3. The CDR3 loop reads CASSTSGGRDTQYF. CDR3 coding DNA: TGCGCCAGCAGCACTAGCGGGGGGAGGGATACGCAGTATTTT.

The genes are TRBV7-2 and TRBJ2-3; no definite D call. The CDR3 has 14 residues. The V gene lost 1 base and the J gene lost 1 base, with 6 bases spanning the gap. CDR1 SGHTA and CDR2 FQGNSA come from the germline V gene. As DNA, the CDR3 is TGTGCCAGCAGCTTAGTATCGGGCACAGATACGCAGTATTTT. This gives the protein CASSLVSGTDTQYF. The whole variable domain, filled in from reference TRBV7-2 and TRBJ2-3, reads GAGVSQSPSNKVTEKGKDVELRCDPISGHTALYWYRQSLGQGLEFLIYFQGNSAPDKSGLPSDRFSAERTGGSVSTLTIQRTQQEDSAVYLCASSLVSGTDTQYFGPGTRLTVL.

A few counts support this clone. V usage is TRBV6-2 or TRBV6-3 and J usage is TRBJ2-2, with 7 bases aligning to TRBD1. V shed 4 bases and J 6 bases; nucleotides not matched to a gene: 8. The CDR3 is 15 residues long. Germline V gives CDR1 MNHEY, CDR2 SVGEGT. The CDR3: CASSSQTGPAGELFF. CDR3 DNA sequence: TGTGCCAGCAGTTCGCAGACAGGGCCCGCCGGGGAGCTGTTTTTT.

J is TRBJ1-6 and V is TRBV27; TRBD1 is a possible D gene (5 bases). This CDR3 has 16 residues. The germline V gene has CDR1 MNHEY and CDR2 SMNVEV (reference sequence). V dropped 3 bases and J dropped 14 bases, with 23 bases sitting between them. CDR3 nucleotide sequence: TGTGCCAGCAGTTTGCCCTCGGGGCTACATTTAGGGGCCCTCCACTTT. It specifies CASSLPSGLHLGALHF.

The V call is TRBV18, the J call TRBJ1-1; D is ambiguous. Between the trimmed V and J ends, which lost 2 bases and 3 bases, there was a span of 7 bases. This CDR3 has 13 amino acids. Germline values: CDR1 KGHSH, CDR2 LQKENI. The CDR3: CASSPERDTEAFF. The CDR3 nucleotides read TGTGCCAGCTCACCAGAAAGGGACACTGAAGCTTTCTTT.

V and J are TRBV24-1 and TRBJ2-3; TRBD2 matches 9 bases. Trimming took 2 bases from V and 1 from J; bases not matched to a gene: 3. CDR3 length equals 16 residues. Germline values: CDR1 KGHDR, CDR2 SFDVKD. This CDR3 is CATSDSKRGGTDTQYF. Here the CDR3 DNA reads TGTGCCACCAGTGATTCCAAGCGGGGGGGCACAGATACGCAGTATTTT.

The chain employs TRBV6-4 and TRBJ1-6; maybe TRBD1 (6 bases). The CDR3 is 14 amino acids. Germline assignment: CDR1 MRHNA and CDR2 SNTAGT. V lost 3 bases to trimming and J lost 9 bases, with 12 bases between them. CDR3 coding DNA: TGTGCCAGCAGTGAGGGCGGGGGCCCTTCACCCCTCCACTTT. It codes for CASSEGGGPSPLHF.

The rearrangement links TRBV7-2 to TRBJ1-2; 7 bases match TRBD1. CDR1 and CDR2 (germline): SGHTA, FQGNSA. CDR3 length equals 15 residues. The V gene end was trimmed by 3 bases and the J gene end by 8 bases; junction bases not matched to a gene: 12. The CDR3, as DNA: TGTGCCAGCAGCTTCTTACTCCAGGGGGTAGGGGGCTACACCTTC. This translates into CASSFLLQGVGGYTF.